The 27 T cell receptor beta chains reported below all come from one sample, sequenced in a study of blood T cell repertoires in COVID-19. The protocol was immunoSEQ multiplex PCR, while the TCRdb copy is restricted to in-frame clones and leaves out a portion. The sample has approximately 140,000 clones, 85% to 90% seen once. Source material: peripheral blood. All receptors derive from an older man with active COVID-19.

The chain recombines TRBV28 with TRBJ2-2, with D perhaps TRBD1 (5 bases). V lost 3 bases, J lost 6 bases, and 14 bases lay in between. Germline CDR1 and CDR2: MDHEN and SYDVKM. CDR3 length: 15 residues. This CDR3 reads CASSLGQGRAGELFF. In DNA form, the CDR3 reads TGTGCCAGCAGTTTGGGTCAGGGAAGGGCCGGGGAGCTGTTTTTT.

The gene calls are TRBV5-1 and TRBJ1-2, with 7 bases identical to TRBD1. The CDR3 runs to 15 residues. CDR1 and CDR2 (germline): SGHRS, YFSETQ. After removal of 3 bases from V and 4 bases from J, the junction contained 9 bases not matched to a gene. The chain's CDR3 is CASSSTTGDFYGYTF. CDR3 nucleotides: TGCGCCAGCAGCTCGACCACAGGGGACTTCTATGGCTACACCTTC.

CDR3 protein: CASSLTGGSIDGYTF. The CDR3 nucleotides read TGTGCCAGCAGCCTCACAGGGGGGAGTATTGATGGCTACACCTTC. The chain has TRBV7-9 and TRBJ1-2, with 8 nucleotides matching TRBD1. The CDR3 consists of 15 residues. Trimming at V came to 5 bases and at J to 6 bases, leaving 11 bases not matched to a gene. Germline loops: CDR1 SEHNR, CDR2 FQNEAQ (reference sequence).

The chain recombines TRBV2 with TRBJ2-5; 9 bases align to TRBD1. This CDR3 contains 14 residues. V gave up 7 bases and J gave up 5 bases; unmatched junction bases: 8. The V gene's germline CDR1 is SNHLY and CDR2 FYNNEI. The CDR3 loop is CASNRDRAAETQYF. DNA of the CDR3: TGTGCCAGCAATCGGGACAGGGCGGCGGAGACCCAGTACTTC.

This sequence joins TRBV19 and TRBJ2-7; 12 positions match TRBD2. This CDR3 contains 14 residues. In germline, CDR1 is LNHDA, CDR2 SQIVND (reference sequence). J lost 2 bases, V lost 4 bases, and 0 bases had no gene match. The CDR3 loop reads CASSRTSGAYEQYF. Written as DNA, the CDR3 is TGTGCCAGTAGTAGGACTAGCGGGGCCTACGAGCAGTACTTC.

The chain recombines TRBV28 with TRBJ2-5, with 7 bases matching TRBD1. CDR3 size: 15 residues. Germline CDR1 is MDHEN and CDR2 is SYDVKM. V was clipped by 3 bases and J by 3 bases; unmatched bases: 7. The CDR3 is CASSLGSTGEETQYF. The DNA for the CDR3 is TGTGCCAGCAGTTTGGGGTCTACAGGGGAAGAGACCCAGTACTTC.

This clone appeared a few times. This chain joins TRBV7-6 and TRBJ2-7, with 8 bases lining up with TRBD2. V shed 5 bases, J shed 5 bases, and the junction held 11 bases outside the gene matches. Germline CDR1 SGHVS, CDR2 FNYEAQ. CDR3 length: 15 amino acids. In nucleotides, the CDR3 is TGTGCCAGCAGCCACCGGAGGCTAGCGGGTCACGAGCAGTACTTC. Translating gives CASSHRRLAGHEQYF.

The rearrangement joins TRBV5-4 to TRBJ2-3; TRBD1 is a possible D gene (6 bases). CDR1 is SGHNT and CDR2 is YYREEE in the germline V gene (reference sequence). The CDR3 sequence is 13 residues long. Trimming pared 2 bases from V and 4 bases from J, leaving 8 bases between. CDR3 nucleotides: TGTGCCAGCAGCTTTCCAGGGGCAGATACGCAGTATTTT. Its protein product is CASSFPGADTQYF.

The chain employs TRBV3-1 (or the pseudogene TRBV3-2) and TRBJ2-1; TRBD1 matches at 9 bases. This CDR3 has 14 residues. V gave up 4 bases and J gave up 7 bases; unmatched junction bases: 5. In germline, CDR1 is LGHDT, CDR2 YNNKEL (reference sequence). CDR3 nucleotides: TGTGCCAGCAGCCGGGACAGGGTCAGGAATGAGCAGTTCTTC. The encoded protein is CASSRDRVRNEQFF.

The chain couples TRBV29-1 to TRBJ1-4; D may be TRBD1 (5 bases). Germline V gene sequence: CDR1 SQVTM, CDR2 ANQGSEA. V shed 1 base and J shed 8 bases, with 14 bases lying between them. The CDR3 is made up of 14 amino acids. CDR3 in DNA: TGCAGCGTTGAAGGGGGAGGGGTTGGGGAAAAACTGTTTTTT. Amino acid sequence: CSVEGGGVGEKLFF.

The chain is built from TRBV5-4 and TRBJ2-6, with 7 positions matching TRBD2. V lost 4 bases, J lost 0 bases, and 7 bases stayed unmatched. The CDR3 runs 17 residues. Germline-derived CDR1 and CDR2 are SGHNT and YYREEE (reference sequence). The CDR3 protein is CASSPRTGGSGANVLTF. DNA for the CDR3: TGTGCCAGCAGCCCCCGGACGGGGGGCTCTGGGGCCAACGTCCTGACTTTC.

This clone was seen only once. V gene TRBV18 combines with J gene TRBJ2-7, with D unresolved. The CDR3 covers 13 residues. CDR1 is KGHSH, CDR2 LQKENI, per germline. The V end was cut by 3 bases, the J end by 2 bases, with 8 bases between. CDR3: CASSPMRTYEQYF. DNA of the CDR3: TGTGCCAGCTCACCTATGAGGACCTACGAGCAGTACTTC.

The genes are TRBV28 and TRBJ2-7; 7 nucleotides match TRBD1. Germline V gene lookup returns CDR1 MDHEN and CDR2 SYDVKM. Trimming took 1 base from V and 2 from J; bases not matched to a gene: 14. This CDR3 comprises 18 residues. The CDR3 loop reads CASSLLGLGDRNPYEQYF. Here the CDR3 DNA reads TGTGCCAGCAGTTTATTGGGGCTAGGGGACAGAAACCCCTACGAGCAGTACTTC.

The chain combines TRBV7-3 with TRBJ2-3; D perhaps matches TRBD2 (6 bases). V dropped 4 bases and J dropped 5 bases, with 16 bases sitting between them. The CDR3 sequence is 15 residues long. Per the germline V gene, CDR1 is SGHTA and CDR2 is FQGTGA. The CDR3 DNA reads as TGTGCCAGCAGCTCCGGACGGGAGAAAGTAGATACGCAGTATTTT. This translates into CASSSGREKVDTQYF.

In regard to this clone: Its ends do not fully match the called genes, so a read error is possible. The J gene is TRBJ1-2, the V gene TRBV29-1; D remains ambiguous. Looked up from germline, CDR1 is SQVTM and CDR2 is ANQGSEA. The CDR3 spans 13 residues. This chain's CDR3 is CSVQEIGNYGYTF. CDR3 nucleotides: TGCAGCGTTCAAGAGATCGGGAACTATGGCTACACCTTC.

The rearrangement links TRBV7-2 to TRBJ2-3; possibly TRBD1 for D (5 bases). In germline, CDR1 is SGHTA, CDR2 FQGNSA. V was clipped by 4 bases and J by 0 bases, with 14 bases between them. CDR3 length: 16 amino acids. This CDR3 is CASSYRTLGSTDTQYF. The CDR3 DNA reads as TGTGCCAGCAGCTACAGGACCCTCGGGAGCACAGATACGCAGTATTTT. Supplemented by reference TRBV7-2 and TRBJ2-3, the full variable domain reads GAGVSQSPSNKVTEKGKDVELRCDPISGHTALYWYRQSLGQGLEFLIYFQGNSAPDKSGLPSDRFSAERTGGSVSTLTIQRTQQEDSAVYLCASSYRTLGSTDTQYFGPGTRLTVL.

This clone was counted once. This sequence joins TRBV28 and TRBJ2-3; D might be TRBD2 (5 bases). V was pared by 7 bases and J by 6 bases, with 17 bases between. Germline V gives CDR1 MDHEN, CDR2 SYDVKM. This CDR3 has 14 amino acids. DNA of the CDR3: TGTGCCAGCAAGGACCGAGCACGCGGGGATACGCAGTATTTT. Protein: CASKDRARGDTQYF.

This chain joins TRBV28 and TRBJ1-1; a weak D match, TRBD1 (6 bases). The V gene lost 6 bases and the J gene lost 4 bases, with 18 bases spanning the gap. The CDR3 loop spans 15 amino acids. Germline V lookup: CDR1 MDHEN, CDR2 SYDVKM. DNA of the CDR3: TGTGCCAGCAGATCGGAGCGGGGGGCGCGCACTGAAGCTTTCTTT. Translated: CASRSERGARTEAFF.

This chain uses TRBV5-1 with TRBJ2-1; maybe TRBD2 (6 bases). The CDR3 loop spans 16 amino acids. Trimming left V 4 bases short and J 2 bases short, with 16 bases between. Germline V gene sequence: CDR1 SGHRS, CDR2 YFSETQ. This CDR3 is CASSTGGVVAYNEQFF. The CDR3 DNA follows: TGCGCCAGCAGCACTGGAGGGGTAGTAGCCTACAATGAGCAGTTCTTC.

The chain is built from TRBV29-1 and TRBJ1-1, with D possibly being TRBD1 (5 bases). The V end was cut by 0 bases, the J end by 6 bases, with 11 bases between. The germline V gene encodes CDR1 SQVTM and CDR2 ANQGSEA. This CDR3 region has 13 residues. The CDR3 here is CSVEDAGGAEAFF. For the CDR3, the DNA is TGCAGCGTTGAAGATGCGGGGGGGGCTGAAGCTTTCTTT.

The gene calls are TRBV6-1 and TRBJ1-2; TRBD1 aligns across 11 bases. The CDR3 length is 15 residues. From germline, CDR1 is MNHNS and CDR2 SASEGT. V was pared by 3 bases and J by 4 bases, with 4 bases of the junction left unmatched. This CDR3 is CASSEGQGGFYGYTF. The CDR3 region has the DNA TGTGCCAGCAGTGAGGGACAGGGGGGATTCTATGGCTACACCTTC.

The genes are TRBV19 and TRBJ1-3; no reliable D call. The CDR3 length is 14 residues. In germline, CDR1 is LNHDA, CDR2 SQIVND (reference sequence). V was cut by 5 bases and J by 6 bases, with 14 bases left in between. In DNA form, the CDR3 reads TGTGCCAGTAGTGGGAGTGGGCAGAAAAACACCATATATTTT. Translating it yields CASSGSGQKNTIYF. Looking up the rest from reference TRBV19 and TRBJ1-3 gives the full variable domain: DGGITQSPKYLFRKEGQNVTLSCEQNLNHDAMYWYRQDPGQGLRLIYYSQIVNDFQKGDIAEGYSVSREKKESFPLTVTSAQKNPTAFYLCASSGSGQKNTIYFGEGSWLTVV.

The rearrangement links TRBV6-1 to TRBJ2-5; D is uncertain. V was pared by 1 base and J by 5 bases, with 11 bases between. CDR3 length equals 14 residues. CDR1 is MNHNS, CDR2 SASEGT, per germline. As DNA, the CDR3 is TGTGCCAGCAGTGAAGTTGCGAGGTGGGAGACCCAGTACTTC. Translation: CASSEVARWETQYF.

The gene calls are TRBV7-9 and TRBJ2-1, with 8 positions matching TRBD2. The CDR3 covers 14 residues. The germline CDR1 and CDR2 sequences are SEHNR and FQNEAQ (reference sequence). Germline trimming cut 3 bases from V and 9 bases from J; bases unmatched to any gene: 7. Written as DNA, the CDR3 is TGTGCCAGCAGCTTGAAGCGGGAGATTGGTGAGCAGTTCTTC. Residues: CASSLKREIGEQFF.

V is TRBV5-1 and J is TRBJ1-6, with 9 bases aligning to TRBD1. V lost 3 bases and J lost 9; bases outside the gene matches: 4. The germline V gene has CDR1 SGHRS and CDR2 YFSETQ. The CDR3 is made up of 14 amino acids. The CDR3 coding sequence is TGCGCCAGCAGCTCGGGGGACAGGGTTTCACCCCTCCACTTT. This gives the protein CASSSGDRVSPLHF. The variable domain in full, with the rest retrieved from reference TRBV5-1 and TRBJ1-6, is KAGVTQTPRYLIKTRGQQVTLSCSPISGHRSVSWYQQTPGQGLQFLFEYFSETQRNKGNFPGRFSGRQFSNSRSEMNVSTLELGDSALYLCASSSGDRVSPLHFGNGTRLTVT.

V is TRBV6-1 and J is TRBJ1-2; 7 nucleotides align to TRBD1. The germline V gene has CDR1 MNHNS and CDR2 SASEGT. The ends lost 4 bases at V and 4 bases at J; junction bases unmatched: 12. The CDR3 is 16 residues long. CDR3 DNA: TGTGCCAGCAGTGTTCGACAGGGAGCCGAGACCTATGGCTACACCTTC. Protein: CASSVRQGAETYGYTF.

The J gene is TRBJ1-3, the V gene TRBV18; D is perhaps TRBD1 (6 bases). The V end lost 4 bases, the J end lost 4 bases, and 11 bases lay between the germline ends. This CDR3 contains 14 residues. CDR1 is KGHSH, CDR2 LQKENI, per germline. CDR3: CASSLLDSGNTIYF. CDR3 sequence (DNA): TGTGCCAGCTCACTTTTGGACAGCGGAAACACCATATATTTT.